This T cell receptor beta chain is from a study of CD8 T cells in Susac syndrome. In regard to this clonotype: Its matching antigen is unknown.

CD8+ and CD4+ T cells from blood underwent TCR beta sequencing, which was carried out in a high-throughput format. The multiple sclerosis control cohort comprised treatment-naive individuals presenting with stable or active relapsing-remitting disease. RNA in amounts of roughly 0.5 to 1 ug was reverse transcribed with random hexamers. TCRdb re-called the immunoSEQ multiplex PCR reads with MiXCR, one entry per CDR3 protein. Of about 290,000 distinct CDR3 sequences listed, 75% to 85% are singletons. Overall study findings and caveats: Acknowledgment was made by the study that its TCR sequencing and HLA analysis involved a relatively small number of individuals.

Sequenced material: CD8+ T cells from PBMCs. The TCR was taken from a human donor with multiple sclerosis.

The DNA of the CDR3 is TGTGCCAGCAGTTTATTTACCCAGGGTGCCGAGCAGTACTTC. Its translation: CASSLFTQGAEQYF. This chain connects TRBV27 to TRBJ2-7; the D gene is possibly TRBD1 (5 bases). The CDR3 loop spans 14 amino acids. Trimming removed 1 base from V and 6 bases from J, with 13 bases in between. From germline, CDR1 is MNHEY and CDR2 SMNVEV (reference sequence).